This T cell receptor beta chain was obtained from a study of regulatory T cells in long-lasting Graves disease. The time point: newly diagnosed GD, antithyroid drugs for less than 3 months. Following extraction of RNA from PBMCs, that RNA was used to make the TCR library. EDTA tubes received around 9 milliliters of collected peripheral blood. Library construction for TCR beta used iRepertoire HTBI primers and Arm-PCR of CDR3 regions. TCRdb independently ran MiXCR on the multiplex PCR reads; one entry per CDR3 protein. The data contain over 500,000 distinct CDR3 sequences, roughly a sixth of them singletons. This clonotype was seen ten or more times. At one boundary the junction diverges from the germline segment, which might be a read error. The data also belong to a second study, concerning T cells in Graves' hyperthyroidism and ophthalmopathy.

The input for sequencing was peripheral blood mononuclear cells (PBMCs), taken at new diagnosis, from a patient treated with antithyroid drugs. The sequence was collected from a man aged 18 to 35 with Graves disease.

The CDR3 DNA reads TGTGCCAGCAGCTTATCTGGGGCCAACGTCCTGACTTTC. Translated: CASSLSGANVLTF. The V gene is TRBV27, the J gene TRBJ2-6, with D uncertain. The V gene's germline CDR1 is MNHEY and CDR2 SMNVEV (reference sequence). The CDR3 has 13 amino acids.